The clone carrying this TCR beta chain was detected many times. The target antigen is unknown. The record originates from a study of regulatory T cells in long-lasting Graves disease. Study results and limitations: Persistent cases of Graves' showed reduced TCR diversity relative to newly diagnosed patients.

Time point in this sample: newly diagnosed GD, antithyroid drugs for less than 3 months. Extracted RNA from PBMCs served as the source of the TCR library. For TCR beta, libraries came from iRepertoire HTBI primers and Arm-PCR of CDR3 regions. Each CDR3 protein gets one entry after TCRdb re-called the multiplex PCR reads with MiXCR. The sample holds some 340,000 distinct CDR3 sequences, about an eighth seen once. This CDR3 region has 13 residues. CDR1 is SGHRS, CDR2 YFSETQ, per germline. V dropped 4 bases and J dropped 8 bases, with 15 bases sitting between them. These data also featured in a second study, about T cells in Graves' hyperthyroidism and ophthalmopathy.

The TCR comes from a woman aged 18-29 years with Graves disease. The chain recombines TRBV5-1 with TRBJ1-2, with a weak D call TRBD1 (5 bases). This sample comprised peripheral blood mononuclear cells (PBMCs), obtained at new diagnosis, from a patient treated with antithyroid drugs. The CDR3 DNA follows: TGCGCCAGCAGCGAAGGGACCCTAACGGGCTACACCTTC. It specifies CASSEGTLTGYTF.